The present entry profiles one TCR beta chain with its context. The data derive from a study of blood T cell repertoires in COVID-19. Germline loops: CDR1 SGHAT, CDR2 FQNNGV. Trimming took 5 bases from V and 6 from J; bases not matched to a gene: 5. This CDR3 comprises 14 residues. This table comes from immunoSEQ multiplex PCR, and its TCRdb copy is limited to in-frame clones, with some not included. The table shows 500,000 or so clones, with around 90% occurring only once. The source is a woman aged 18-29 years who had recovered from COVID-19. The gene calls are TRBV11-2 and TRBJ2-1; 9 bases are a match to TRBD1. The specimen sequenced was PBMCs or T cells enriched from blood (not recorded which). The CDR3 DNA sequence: TGTGCCAGCAGCACCGGGACAGGGCCCAATGAGCAGTTCTTC. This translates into CASSTGTGPNEQFF.